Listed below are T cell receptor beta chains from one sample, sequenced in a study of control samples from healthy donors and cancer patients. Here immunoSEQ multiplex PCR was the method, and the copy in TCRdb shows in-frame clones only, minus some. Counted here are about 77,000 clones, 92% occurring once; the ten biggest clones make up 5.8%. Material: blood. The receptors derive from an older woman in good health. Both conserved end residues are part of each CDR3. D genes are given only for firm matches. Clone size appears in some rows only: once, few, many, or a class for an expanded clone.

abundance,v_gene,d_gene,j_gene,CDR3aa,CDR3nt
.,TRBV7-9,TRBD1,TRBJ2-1,CASSDRDRGYNEQFF,TGTGCCAGCAGCGACCGGGACAGGGGTTACAATGAGCAGTTCTTC
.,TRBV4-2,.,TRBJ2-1,CASSQNGLESIEQFF,TGTGCCAGCAGCCAAAATGGTCTAGAGTCGATTGAGCAGTTCTTC
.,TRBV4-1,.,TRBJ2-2,CATKDGNTGELFF,TGCGCCACGAAAGACGGGAACACCGGGGAGCTGTTTTTT
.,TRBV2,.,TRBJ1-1,CASTRRPLNTEAFF,TGTGCCAGCACCCGCAGACCATTGAACACTGAAGCTTTCTTT
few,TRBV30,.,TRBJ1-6,CAWSGSGSPLHF,TGTGCCTGGAGTGGATCTGGTTCACCCCTCCACTTT
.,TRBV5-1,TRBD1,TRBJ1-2,CASSLAGGRAEEYGYTF,TGCGCCAGCAGCTTGGCAGGGGGTAGAGCTGAAGAATATGGCTACACCTTC
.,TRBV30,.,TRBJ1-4,CAWSVRGRRTNEKLFF,TGTGCCTGGAGTGTACGCGGCAGGCGAACTAATGAAAAACTGTTTTTT
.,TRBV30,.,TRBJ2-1,CAWSVSGGSYNEQFF,TGTGCCTGGAGTGTTAGCGGAGGCTCCTACAATGAGCAGTTCTTC
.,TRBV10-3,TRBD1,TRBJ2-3,CAISGGRPGEDTQYF,TGTGCCATCTCAGGGGGCAGACCGGGAGAAGATACGCAGTATTTT
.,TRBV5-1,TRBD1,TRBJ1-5,CASSLDRAYQPQHF,TGCGCCAGCAGCTTAGACAGGGCGTACCAGCCCCAGCATTTT
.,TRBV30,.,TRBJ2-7,CAWRKMRRSSYEQYF,TGTGCCTGGAGAAAGATGAGACGGAGCTCCTACGAGCAGTACTTC
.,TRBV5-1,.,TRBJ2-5,CASNGGTGLQETQYF,TGCGCCAGCAACGGGGGCACAGGTTTACAAGAGACCCAGTACTTC
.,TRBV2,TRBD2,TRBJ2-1,CAGNSGSSYNEQFF,TGTGCCGGCAATAGCGGGAGTTCCTACAATGAGCAGTTCTTC
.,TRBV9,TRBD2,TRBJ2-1,CASSVSGRQNEQFF,TGTGCCAGCAGCGTGAGCGGGAGACAGAATGAGCAGTTCTTC
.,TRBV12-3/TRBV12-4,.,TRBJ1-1,CASMQNTEAFF,TGTGCCAGCATGCAGAACACTGAAGCTTTCTTT
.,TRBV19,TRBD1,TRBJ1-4,CASTEGTAAVNEKLFF,TGTGCCAGTACCGAAGGGACAGCCGCGGTCAATGAAAAACTGTTTTTT
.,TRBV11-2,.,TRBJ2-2,CASSQKPGLTTGELFF,TGTGCCAGCAGCCAAAAACCGGGACTCACCACCGGGGAGCTGTTTTTT
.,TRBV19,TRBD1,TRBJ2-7,CASSISGTGTYEQYF,TGTGCCAGTAGTATATCCGGGACAGGGACCTACGAGCAGTACTTC